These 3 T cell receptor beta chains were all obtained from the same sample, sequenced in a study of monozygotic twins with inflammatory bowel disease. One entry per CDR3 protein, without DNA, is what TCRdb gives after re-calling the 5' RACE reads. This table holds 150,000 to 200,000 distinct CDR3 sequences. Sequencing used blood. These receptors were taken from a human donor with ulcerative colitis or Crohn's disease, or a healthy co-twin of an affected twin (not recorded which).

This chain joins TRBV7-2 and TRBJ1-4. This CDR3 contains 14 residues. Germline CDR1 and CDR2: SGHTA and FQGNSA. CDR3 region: CASSLGLHEEKLFF.

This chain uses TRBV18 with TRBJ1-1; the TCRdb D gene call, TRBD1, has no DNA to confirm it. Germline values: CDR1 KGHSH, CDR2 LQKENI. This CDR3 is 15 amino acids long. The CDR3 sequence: CASSPGANLNTEAFF.

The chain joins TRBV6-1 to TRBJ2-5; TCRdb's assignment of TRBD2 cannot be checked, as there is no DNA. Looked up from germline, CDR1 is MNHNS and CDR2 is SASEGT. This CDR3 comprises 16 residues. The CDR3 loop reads CASRWFSRGGGETQYF.